This TCR beta chain appears in the sequencing data of a study of cytomegalovirus exposure and HLA in healthy donors. Concerning this clone itself: Antigen specificity is unknown.

Points from the study as a whole: After further analysis at a later stage, around 17,000 TCR beta sequences were associated with HLA alleles at 0.05 false discovery rate. Associated with cytomegalovirus, according to the listing, were some 150 TCR beta chains. Presence/absence comparisons presumed near-even sequencing depth among donors. Several of the most significant clusters were apparently associated with common viral pathogens in a later analysis.

The germline CDR1 and CDR2 sequences are SEHNR and FQNEAQ (reference sequence). The CDR3 length is 16 residues. The V end was cut by 5 bases, the J end by 7 bases, with 20 bases between. PCR used 60 Vbeta primers and 13 Jbeta primers. Using immunoSEQ multiplex PCR, the repertoire was profiled, and TCRdb retains in-frame clones only, with some absent. This sample yields roughly 200,000 clones, of which over 70% are seen a single time; over 1% belongs to the top ten. This chain links TRBV7-9 with TRBJ1-4; D might be TRBD1 (5 bases). The TCR sequence derives from a man aged 25 to 40 in good health and CMV-seronegative. Sample: PBMCs. In DNA, the CDR3 is TGTGCCAGCAGCCCCAGGGCGCCCGGGCAGGGTGAAAAACTGTTTTTT. This sequence encodes CASSPRAPGQGEKLFF.